Only one count was recorded for the clone carrying this T cell receptor (beta chain). Profiled with immunoSEQ multiplex PCR; TCRdb holds only in-frame clones, not every one. The sample holds more than 150,000 clones, approximately 70% seen once. The source of the sample is a study of shared clonotypes between healthy human individuals. This TCR derives from a man aged 25 to 40 in good health. Sequencing was done on a sample of memory CD4+ T cells sorted from blood. Described subset: CD45RA-negative fraction.

As DNA, the CDR3 is TGTGCCAGCAGCTTGGGGATGGGCCGCGGGAAGACCCAGTACTTC. This codes for CASSLGMGRGKTQYF. J is TRBJ2-5 and V is TRBV5-6; weak D call: TRBD2 (6 bases). Trimming pared 0 bases from V and 6 bases from J, leaving 15 bases between. CDR3 length equals 15 residues. Germline CDR1 is SGHDT and CDR2 is YYEEEE.